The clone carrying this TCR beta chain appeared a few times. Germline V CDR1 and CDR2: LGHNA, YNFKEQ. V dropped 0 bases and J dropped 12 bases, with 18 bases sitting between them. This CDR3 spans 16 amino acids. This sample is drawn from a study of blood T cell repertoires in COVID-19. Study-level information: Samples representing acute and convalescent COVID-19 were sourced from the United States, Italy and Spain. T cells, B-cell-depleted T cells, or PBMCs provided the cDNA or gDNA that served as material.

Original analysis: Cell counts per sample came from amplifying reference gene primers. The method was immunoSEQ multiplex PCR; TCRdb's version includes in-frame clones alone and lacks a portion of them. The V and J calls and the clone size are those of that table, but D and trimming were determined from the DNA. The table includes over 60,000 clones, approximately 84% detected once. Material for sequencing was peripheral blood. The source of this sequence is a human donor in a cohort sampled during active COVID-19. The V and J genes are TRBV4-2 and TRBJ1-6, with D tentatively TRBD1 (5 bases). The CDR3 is CASSQDRVQGGRPLHF. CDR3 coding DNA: TGTGCCAGCAGCCAAGATCGCGTGCAGGGCGGAAGACCCCTCCACTTT.